This is a list of T cell receptor beta chains from one sample in a study of human thymus T cells. Sequencing was performed with immunoSEQ multiplex PCR; in TCRdb, only in-frame clones are kept and a portion is missing. The top ten hold more than 0.02% of the sample, which has around 130,000 clones, about 93% seen once. Sequencing was performed on thymus tissue. The source of these receptors is a boy younger than two with a congenital heart defect but otherwise immunologically healthy. Both conserved end residues are part of each CDR3. The order of the fields is CDR3 DNA, CDR3 protein, J gene, D gene, clone size, V gene. D genes are given only for firm matches. Expanded clones are given a class, and other clones once, few, many or no size at all.

CDR3nt: TGCGCCAGCAGTTTGGACCCACTAGGAGGAACTGAAGCTTTCTTT
CDR3aa: CASSLDPLGGTEAFF
j_gene: TRBJ1-1
d_gene: -
abundance: -
v_gene: TRBV5-1

CDR3nt: TGTGCCAGCAGCCTACCGAAGGGGACAGGGGGCAGGGGTCACACCATATATTTT
CDR3aa: CASSLPKGTGGRGHTIYF
j_gene: TRBJ1-3
d_gene: TRBD1
abundance: -
v_gene: TRBV28

CDR3nt: TGCGCCAGCAGCCATGATCGAGGGACTAGCGGGGCGGAAGAGACCCAGTACTTC
CDR3aa: CASSHDRGTSGAEETQYF
j_gene: TRBJ2-5
d_gene: TRBD2
abundance: -
v_gene: TRBV4-3

CDR3nt: TGTGCCAGCACCCCCCGGACTTCTAACGGGATGAACACTGAAGCTTTCTTT
CDR3aa: CASTPRTSNGMNTEAFF
j_gene: TRBJ1-1
d_gene: -
abundance: -
v_gene: TRBV27

CDR3nt: TGTGCCAGCAGTCCGCCGGGCACAGCGAACACCGGGGAGCTGTTTTTT
CDR3aa: CASSPPGTANTGELFF
j_gene: TRBJ2-2
d_gene: -
abundance: -
v_gene: TRBV28

CDR3nt: TGTGCCAGCAGCTTAGTTGCGACAGCGCTAGCCAAAAACATTCAGTACTTC
CDR3aa: CASSLVATALAKNIQYF
j_gene: TRBJ2-4
d_gene: -
abundance: -
v_gene: TRBV7-2

CDR3nt: TGTGCCAGTAGTATCAGGACTAGCGGGGCGGTCCCAGATACGCAGTATTTT
CDR3aa: CASSIRTSGAVPDTQYF
j_gene: TRBJ2-3
d_gene: TRBD2
abundance: -
v_gene: TRBV19

CDR3nt: TGCGCCAGCAGCCAAGACAGACAAAGAAGGGTGGACACTGAAGCTTTCTTT
CDR3aa: CASSQDRQRRVDTEAFF
j_gene: TRBJ1-1
d_gene: -
abundance: once
v_gene: TRBV4-3

CDR3nt: TGTGCCAGCAGTGTGAATAGCACAGATACGCAGTATTTT
CDR3aa: CASSVNSTDTQYF
j_gene: TRBJ2-3
d_gene: -
abundance: -
v_gene: TRBV25-1

CDR3nt: TGTGCCAGAAGCTTGGCGTCGTCCTACGAGCAGTACTTC
CDR3aa: CARSLASSYEQYF
j_gene: TRBJ2-7
d_gene: -
abundance: -
v_gene: TRBV5-3

CDR3nt: TGTGCCAGCAGTTTTACTAGGACAGGGGTCACTGAAGCTTTCTTT
CDR3aa: CASSFTRTGVTEAFF
j_gene: TRBJ1-1
d_gene: TRBD1
abundance: -
v_gene: TRBV27

CDR3nt: TGTGCCAGCAGCCACCCAAAGGGTACAGTCTCAGATACGCAGTATTTT
CDR3aa: CASSHPKGTVSDTQYF
j_gene: TRBJ2-3
d_gene: -
abundance: -
v_gene: TRBV5-6

CDR3nt: TGCGCCAGCAGCCAAGAGGGGGGGCGCTGGGAATATGGCTACACCTTC
CDR3aa: CASSQEGGRWEYGYTF
j_gene: TRBJ1-2
d_gene: -
abundance: -
v_gene: TRBV4-1

CDR3nt: TGTGCCAGCAGCTTACGGGGAATCTCCTACGAGCAGTACTTC
CDR3aa: CASSLRGISYEQYF
j_gene: TRBJ2-7
d_gene: -
abundance: -
v_gene: TRBV11-2

CDR3nt: TGTGCCAGCAGTGGGCTACTAGCGGGGGGGCCCGACGAGCAGTACTTC
CDR3aa: CASSGLLAGGPDEQYF
j_gene: TRBJ2-7
d_gene: TRBD2
abundance: -
v_gene: TRBV13

CDR3nt: TGCGCCAGCAGCCAAGATCTCAAGGCAGCTTGGCATGAGCAGTTCTTC
CDR3aa: CASSQDLKAAWHEQFF
j_gene: TRBJ2-1
d_gene: -
abundance: -
v_gene: TRBV4-1

CDR3nt: TGTGCCAGCAGCCCAAGGAGGCTAGCGGGGGGCCCGAGCTCCTACGAGCAGTACTTC
CDR3aa: CASSPRRLAGGPSSYEQYF
j_gene: TRBJ2-7
d_gene: TRBD2
abundance: -
v_gene: TRBV5-6

CDR3nt: TGTGCCAGCAGCCCCTCGGCGACAGATGGGGGACCGAGGAATGAAAAACTGTTTTTT
CDR3aa: CASSPSATDGGPRNEKLFF
j_gene: TRBJ1-4
d_gene: -
abundance: -
v_gene: TRBV5-6

CDR3nt: TGTGCCAGCAACATGGAATCGGGGGGAAACACCATATATTTT
CDR3aa: CASNMESGGNTIYF
j_gene: TRBJ1-3
d_gene: -
abundance: -
v_gene: TRBV11-2

CDR3nt: TGTGCTAGTGGTTGGCTATCCGACAATGAGCAGTTCTTC
CDR3aa: CASGWLSDNEQFF
j_gene: TRBJ2-1
d_gene: -
abundance: -
v_gene: TRBV12-5

CDR3nt: TGTGCCAGCAGCTCAGGGGATGGCTACACCTTC
CDR3aa: CASSSGDGYTF
j_gene: TRBJ1-2
d_gene: -
abundance: -
v_gene: TRBV7-3

CDR3nt: TGTGCCAGCAGCCAAGCGATGACCCTGGAAGTGTTGGACTGGGGACAGTTCGACACTGAAGCTTTCTTT
CDR3aa: CASSQAMTLEVLDWGQFDTEAFF
j_gene: TRBJ1-1
d_gene: TRBD1
abundance: -
v_gene: TRBV14

CDR3nt: TGTGCCAGCAGCCCGGACCCGAGGGATACGCAGTATTTT
CDR3aa: CASSPDPRDTQYF
j_gene: TRBJ2-3
d_gene: -
abundance: -
v_gene: TRBV7-2